This TCR beta chain was sequenced for a study of blood T cell repertoires in COVID-19. Study overall: Acute and convalescent COVID-19 specimens originated in the United States, Italy and Spain. PBMCs, B-cell-depleted T cells, or T cells provided the cDNA or gDNA that made up the material.

Those enrolled in Seattle joined during active infection and were followed longitudinally afterward. J gave up 6 bases and V 0 bases, and 5 bases lay outside the gene matches. From germline, CDR1 is SGDLS and CDR2 YYNGEE. CDR3 length: 15 amino acids. Authors' processing steps: Estimated nucleated cell counts came from reference gene primer amplification. Measured with immunoSEQ multiplex PCR; TCRdb has only the in-frame clones, and not every one. That table furnishes V, J and clone size, whereas the DNA furnished D and trimming. This sample has 250,000 to 300,000 clones, with approximately 86% found just once.

The sequenced material came from peripheral blood. J is TRBJ2-3 and V is TRBV9, with 9 bases that match TRBD1. This clonotype was obtained from a woman in her 70s with COVID-19, enrolled during active disease. CDR3 DNA: TGTGCCAGCAGCGTAGATCCGGGACAGGGTGATACGCAGTATTTT. Translated, it gives CASSVDPGQGDTQYF.